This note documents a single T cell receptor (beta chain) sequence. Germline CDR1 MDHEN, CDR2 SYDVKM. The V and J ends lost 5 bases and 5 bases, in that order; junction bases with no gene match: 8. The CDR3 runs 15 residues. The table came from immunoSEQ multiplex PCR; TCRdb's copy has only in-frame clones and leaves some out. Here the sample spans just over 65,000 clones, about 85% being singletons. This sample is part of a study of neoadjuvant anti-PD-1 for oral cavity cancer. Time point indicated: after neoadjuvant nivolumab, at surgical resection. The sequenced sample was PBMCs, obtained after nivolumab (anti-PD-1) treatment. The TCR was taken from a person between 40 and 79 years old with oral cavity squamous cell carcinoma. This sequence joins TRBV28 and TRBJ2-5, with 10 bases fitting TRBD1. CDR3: CASSGQGVTQETQYF. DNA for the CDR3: TGTGCCAGCAGTGGACAGGGGGTAACGCAGGAGACCCAGTACTTC. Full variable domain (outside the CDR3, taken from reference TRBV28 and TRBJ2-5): DVKVTQSSRYLVKRTGEKVFLECVQDMDHENMFWYRQDPGLGLRLIYFSYDVKMKEKGDIPEGYSVSREKKERFSLILESASTNQTSMYLCASSGQGVTQETQYFGPGTRLLVL.